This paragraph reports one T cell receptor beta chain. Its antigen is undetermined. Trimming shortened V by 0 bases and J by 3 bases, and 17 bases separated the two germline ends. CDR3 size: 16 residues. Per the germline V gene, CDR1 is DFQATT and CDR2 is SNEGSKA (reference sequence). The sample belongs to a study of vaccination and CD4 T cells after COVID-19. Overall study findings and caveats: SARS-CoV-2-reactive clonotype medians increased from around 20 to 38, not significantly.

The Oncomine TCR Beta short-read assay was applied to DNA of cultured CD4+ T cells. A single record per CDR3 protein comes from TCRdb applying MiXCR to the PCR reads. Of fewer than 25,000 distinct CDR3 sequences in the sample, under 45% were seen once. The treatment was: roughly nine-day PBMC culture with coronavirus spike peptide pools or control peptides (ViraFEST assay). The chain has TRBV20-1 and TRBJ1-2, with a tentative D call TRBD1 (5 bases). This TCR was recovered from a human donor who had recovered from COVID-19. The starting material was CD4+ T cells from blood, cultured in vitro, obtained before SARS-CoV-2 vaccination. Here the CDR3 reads CSARDLYRGADYGYTF. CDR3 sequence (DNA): TGCAGTGCTAGAGATCTTTATAGGGGCGCGGACTATGGCTACACCTTC.